Each of the 32 T cell receptor beta chains below was sequenced from the same sample in a study of CD8 T cells in ankylosing spondylitis. Via MiXCR, TCRdb re-called the 5' RACE reads, giving one row per CDR3 protein. The sample consists of approximately 350,000 distinct CDR3 sequences, roughly 20% of them appearing once. Sequenced sample: blood, either unsorted or a sorted T cell fraction (not recorded which). All receptors derive from a male donor with ankylosing spondylitis or in good health (not recorded which).

This clonotype was detected ten times or more. The chain uses TRBV29-1 and TRBJ1-2; D is possibly TRBD1 (6 bases). The CDR3 has 12 residues. The V gene lost 8 bases and the J gene lost 4 bases, with 14 bases spanning the gap. Germline assignment: CDR1 SQVTM and CDR2 ANQGSEA. CDR3: CSTSDRTYGYTF. Written as DNA, the CDR3 is TGCAGCACCTCTGACAGGACCTATGGCTACACCTTC.

This clonotype has a handful of counts. The J gene is TRBJ1-4, the V gene TRBV20-1; possibly TRBD1 for D (5 bases). Germline V gene sequence: CDR1 DFQATT, CDR2 SNEGSKA (reference sequence). V was clipped by 0 bases and J by 5 bases, with 19 bases between them. The CDR3 runs 17 residues. For the CDR3, the DNA is TGCAGTGCTAGAGATATCGACGGATTTGGGGCGAATGAAAAACTGTTTTTT. Its protein is CSARDIDGFGANEKLFF.

This clonotype was seen repeatedly, ten times or more. The gene calls are TRBV3-1 and TRBJ2-7; D is tentatively TRBD1 or TRBD2 (5 bases each). The germline gives CDR1 LGHDT, CDR2 YNNKEL (reference sequence). The CDR3 is 15 residues long. V was shortened by 0 bases and J by 7 bases, with 16 bases between the two germline ends. DNA of the CDR3: TGTGCCAGCAGCCAAGAGGGGAACGGGGACGTGGAGCAGTACTTC. It is translated as CASSQEGNGDVEQYF.

The rearrangement uses TRBV6-5 and TRBJ2-2, with unresolved D. The CDR3 contains 12 residues. V lost 7 bases, J lost 6 bases, and 9 bases lay in between. Germline V CDR1 and CDR2: MNHEY, SVGAGI. CDR3 amino acids: CASTALAGELFF. The DNA for the CDR3 is TGTGCCAGCACTGCTCTGGCCGGGGAGCTGTTTTTT.

This clonotype was seen a single time. The CDR3 loop reads CASSLTGTGVYEQYF. The CDR3 region has the DNA TGTGCCAGCAGCCTTACCGGGACAGGGGTCTACGAGCAGTACTTC. The V call is TRBV3-1, the J call TRBJ2-7; 10 bases are shared with TRBD1. This CDR3 has 15 residues. V was pared by 4 bases and J by 3 bases, with 6 bases of the junction left unmatched. Germline V gene data show CDR1 as LGHDT and CDR2 as YNNKEL (reference sequence).

This clonotype was seen more than once but under ten times. The V and J genes are TRBV5-1 and TRBJ2-1; D uncertain. Germline assignment: CDR1 SGHRS and CDR2 YFSETQ. This CDR3 has 11 amino acids. Trimming cost V 4 bases and J 7 bases, with 6 bases left between them. The CDR3, as DNA: TGCGCCAGCAGCGCCTTGAATGAGCAGTTCTTC. Protein product: CASSALNEQFF.

The chain combines TRBV7-2 with TRBJ2-7, with D possibly being TRBD1 or TRBD2 (6 bases each). CDR1 is SGHTA and CDR2 is FQGNSA in the germline V gene. V gave up 1 base and J gave up 5 bases, with 12 bases separating them. This CDR3 comprises 14 residues. The CDR3 DNA reads as TGTGCCAGCAGCTTAGGTTCGGGGGCCCACGAGCAGTACTTC. It codes for CASSLGSGAHEQYF. The full variable domain, completed using reference TRBV7-2 and TRBJ2-7, is GAGVSQSPSNKVTEKGKDVELRCDPISGHTALYWYRQSLGQGLEFLIYFQGNSAPDKSGLPSDRFSAERTGGSVSTLTIQRTQQEDSAVYLCASSLGSGAHEQYFGPGTRLTVT.

This chain links TRBV7-9 with TRBJ2-1, with 11 bases matching TRBD1. Unmatched junction bases numbered 9, after V lost 6 bases and J lost 5 bases. CDR3 length: 16 amino acids. CDR1 is SEHNR and CDR2 is FQNEAQ in the germline V gene (reference sequence). The CDR3 nucleotides are TGTGCCAGCAGTGCTCGGACAGGGGGCCCTAACAATGAGCAGTTCTTC. Protein product: CASSARTGGPNNEQFF.

The J gene is TRBJ2-1, the V gene TRBV10-3; 9 bases match TRBD2. The CDR3 spans 15 residues. Germline loops: CDR1 ENHRY, CDR2 SYGVKD. Trimming at V came to 2 bases and at J to 2 bases, leaving 1 base not matched to a gene. The CDR3 region has the DNA TGTGCCATCAGTGAGGGGACTAGCCCCTACAATGAGCAGTTCTTC. This translates into CAISEGTSPYNEQFF.

This clonotype is judged medium-sized. This rearrangement joins TRBV7-9 to TRBJ2-7; D assignment may be TRBD1 or TRBD2 (6 bases each). CDR1 and CDR2 (germline): SEHNR, FQNEAQ (reference sequence). Between the trimmed V and J ends, which lost 6 bases and 3 bases, there was a span of 21 bases. The CDR3 consists of 16 residues. The CDR3 DNA reads TGTGCCAGCAGTTTTCCAAAGGGGGGATTCGACTACGAGCAGTACTTC. Translation: CASSFPKGGFDYEQYF.

V and J are TRBV2 and TRBJ2-3, with 8 bases identical to TRBD1. The CDR3 is 15 residues long. V lost 3 bases and J lost 6; bases outside the gene matches: 8. Per the germline V gene, CDR1 is SNHLY and CDR2 is FYNNEI. The chain's CDR3 is CASSDRTGPWDTQYF. The CDR3, as DNA: TGTGCCAGCAGTGACCGGACAGGGCCCTGGGATACGCAGTATTTT.

The chain links TRBV20-1 to TRBJ2-7; 7 nucleotides align to TRBD2. Germline CDR1 is DFQATT and CDR2 is SNEGSKA (reference sequence). This CDR3 has 14 residues. After removal of 5 bases from V and 9 bases from J, the junction contained 16 bases not matched to a gene. The CDR3 loop reads CSAPRGEGLRGQYF. CDR3 in DNA: TGCAGTGCTCCCCGGGGGGAGGGACTACGAGGGCAGTACTTC.

The chain recombines TRBV12-3 or TRBV12-4 with TRBJ2-7; tentatively, D is TRBD2 (6 bases). V lost 5 bases to trimming and J lost 0 bases, with 11 bases between them. The CDR3 is made up of 14 amino acids. CDR3 in DNA: TGTGCCAGCAGTACCGCGGGGATCTCCTACGAGCAGTACTTC. As protein: CASSTAGISYEQYF.

The rearrangement links TRBV7-9 to TRBJ2-1, with 11 nucleotides matching TRBD2. CDR1 is SEHNR, CDR2 FQNEAQ, per germline (reference sequence). V lost 5 bases to trimming and J lost 8 bases; unmatched junction nucleotides: 11. CDR3 length: 16 amino acids. The CDR3 here is CASSHTSGGPLDEQFF. The CDR3 DNA reads TGTGCCAGCAGCCATACTAGCGGGGGACCTCTGGATGAGCAGTTCTTC.

This chain links TRBV15 with TRBJ1-2; D is possibly TRBD1 (5 bases). V lost 6 bases, J lost 1 base, and 15 bases lay in between. In germline, CDR1 is LNHNV, CDR2 YYDKDF (reference sequence). CDR3 length equals 15 residues. CDR3 nucleotide sequence: TGTGCCACCAGACCTTACGAGGGACTTAACTATGGCTACACCTTC. This encodes CATRPYEGLNYGYTF.

The V and J genes are TRBV3-1 and TRBJ2-7; 11 bases match TRBD1. J was trimmed by 4 bases and V by 0 bases; bases with no gene match: 8. This CDR3 region has 17 residues. Germline CDR1 and CDR2: LGHDT and YNNKEL (reference sequence). CDR3 loop: CASSQDRTGGTLYEQYF. In DNA form, the CDR3 reads TGTGCCAGCAGCCAAGATCGGACAGGGGGCACGCTGTACGAGCAGTACTTC.

The chain joins TRBV7-9 to TRBJ1-3, with D unclear. Trimming took 8 bases from V and 6 from J, leaving 14 bases between them. Germline V lookup: CDR1 SEHNR, CDR2 FQNEAQ (reference sequence). The CDR3 sequence is 13 residues long. CDR3 nucleotide sequence: TGTGCCAGCGCCCCACCGGTCGCAAACACCATATATTTT. Amino acid sequence: CASAPPVANTIYF.

This clonotype turned up a few times. This chain links TRBV30 with TRBJ1-1; D perhaps matches TRBD1 (5 bases). The germline V and J ends were trimmed by 0 bases and 4 bases, with 9 bases remaining between them. This CDR3 contains 13 residues. Germline V gene sequence: CDR1 GTSNPN, CDR2 SVGIG (reference sequence). Here the CDR3 reads CAWSVQVSTEAFF. The DNA for the CDR3 is TGTGCCTGGAGTGTACAGGTTTCCACTGAAGCTTTCTTT.

The CDR3 DNA is TGCAGTGCTAGGGATAGAGCGGGGGGGCCAGATACGCAGTATTTT. It encodes CSARDRAGGPDTQYF. V and J are TRBV20-1 and TRBJ2-3; TRBD2 aligns across 10 bases. Germline loops: CDR1 DFQATT, CDR2 SNEGSKA (reference sequence). The ends lost 3 bases at V and 4 bases at J; junction bases unmatched: 7. The CDR3 extends over 15 amino acids.

This clonotype was detected a few times. The chain is built from TRBV4-1 and TRBJ2-7; D possibly corresponds to TRBD1 (5 bases). The germline V gene has CDR1 MGHRA and CDR2 YSYEKL. The CDR3 has 17 amino acids. V shed 1 base and J shed 0 bases, with 16 bases lying between them. CDR3 DNA: TGCGCCAGCAGCCAAGGGGTCATAGGGGAAAACTCCTACGAGCAGTACTTC. It is translated as CASSQGVIGENSYEQYF.

This clonotype was seen only a few times. The V and J genes are TRBV12-3 or TRBV12-4 and TRBJ2-1, with 11 bases fitting TRBD2. The V and J ends lost 7 bases and 0 bases, in that order; junction bases with no gene match: 8. The CDR3 spans 17 residues. The CDR3 is CASTLAGGRTSYNEQFF. In DNA form, the CDR3 reads TGTGCCAGCACCCTAGCGGGGGGCCGTACCTCCTACAATGAGCAGTTCTTC.

The rearrangement uses TRBV12-3 or TRBV12-4 and TRBJ2-1, with D possibly TRBD2 on 6 matching bases. Trimming removed 5 bases at V and 1 base at J, with 12 bases between. The CDR3 extends over 15 amino acids. CDR3 DNA sequence: TGTGCCAGCAGTGGGGGACTTCTTTCCTACAATGAGCAGTTCTTC. It is translated as CASSGGLLSYNEQFF.

This CDR3 is CASRGGVSYNEQFF. The CDR3 region has the DNA TGTGCCAGCAGGGGCGGGGTATCCTACAATGAGCAGTTCTTC. This chain connects TRBV28 to TRBJ2-1; TRBD2 might be the D (6 bases). V lost 6 bases to trimming and J lost 1 base, with 10 bases between them. The CDR3 runs 14 residues. Germline CDR1 MDHEN, CDR2 SYDVKM.

This clonotype was seen only a few times. The chain uses TRBV27 and TRBJ2-7; tentative D call: TRBD1 (5 bases). The germline V gene encodes CDR1 MNHEY and CDR2 SMNVEV (reference sequence). Trimming shortened V by 4 bases and J by 3 bases, and 10 bases separated the two germline ends. The CDR3 is 13 amino acids. The CDR3 loop reads CASSSLDSYEQYF. CDR3 sequence (DNA): TGTGCCAGCAGTTCCCTTGACAGCTACGAGCAGTACTTC.

V is TRBV4-1 and J is TRBJ2-7; 7 nucleotides align to TRBD2. Germline CDR1 MGHRA, CDR2 YSYEKL. The CDR3 is made up of 16 amino acids. V lost 4 bases and J lost 1; bases outside the gene matches: 10. The chain's CDR3 is CASSLGGLSTSYEQYF. CDR3 nucleotide sequence: TGCGCCAGCAGCCTGGGGGGGTTAAGCACGTCCTACGAGCAGTACTTC.

J is TRBJ2-1 and V is TRBV7-2, with D perhaps TRBD1 (5 bases). The V and J ends lost 5 bases and 3 bases respectively, with 17 bases between them. From germline, CDR1 is SGHTA and CDR2 FQGNSA. The CDR3 consists of 16 residues. The CDR3 loop reads CASSPVQGKVYNEQFF. In nucleotides, the CDR3 is TGTGCCAGCAGCCCAGTTCAGGGTAAAGTCTACAATGAGCAGTTCTTC.

The rearrangement links TRBV27 to TRBJ1-5, with 8 bases lining up with TRBD1. Germline V lookup: CDR1 MNHEY, CDR2 SMNVEV (reference sequence). The CDR3 has 15 amino acids. The V segment lost 3 bases and the J segment 3 bases; nucleotides outside the gene matches: 4. As DNA, the CDR3 is TGTGCCAGCAGTTTGGGACAGGACTTCAATCAGCCCCAGCATTTT. Protein product: CASSLGQDFNQPQHF.

The chain has TRBV11-2 and TRBJ2-5; weak D call: TRBD2 (6 bases). The ends were cut back, 3 bases at V and 2 bases at J, with 16 bases in the middle. The germline V gene encodes CDR1 SGHAT and CDR2 FQNNGV. There are 16 residues in the CDR3. CDR3: CASSFKGGVVQETQYF. The CDR3 bases are TGTGCCAGCAGCTTCAAGGGAGGAGTAGTACAAGAGACCCAGTACTTC.

The V gene is TRBV7-9, the J gene TRBJ1-5; perhaps TRBD1 as D (5 bases). The germline V and J ends were trimmed by 3 bases and 5 bases, with 11 bases remaining between them. Germline V gene lookup returns CDR1 SEHNR and CDR2 FQNEAQ (reference sequence). This CDR3 region has 14 residues. DNA for the CDR3: TGTGCCAGCAGCTTCCTGGGGGACGATCAGCCCCAGCATTTT. This codes for CASSFLGDDQPQHF.

The rearrangement uses TRBV20-1 and TRBJ2-7; 8 bases align to TRBD2. CDR1 DFQATT and CDR2 SNEGSKA come from the germline V gene (reference sequence). The CDR3 contains 15 residues. Germline trimming cut 3 bases from V and 1 base from J; bases unmatched to any gene: 8. The CDR3 loop is CSASLWAGGSYEQYF. CDR3 coding DNA: TGCAGTGCTAGTCTATGGGCGGGGGGTTCCTACGAGCAGTACTTC.

The chain couples TRBV4-1 to TRBJ2-7; 8 bases are a match to TRBD1. This CDR3 region has 16 residues. The V gene's germline CDR1 is MGHRA and CDR2 YSYEKL. V gave up 4 bases and J gave up 6 bases; unmatched junction bases: 14. CDR3 region: CASSPQGAWGKGEQYF. In DNA, the CDR3 is TGCGCCAGCAGCCCGCAGGGGGCATGGGGTAAGGGCGAGCAGTACTTC.

This clonotype appeared a few times. The chain links TRBV9 to TRBJ2-5; a possible D gene is TRBD2 (6 bases). Germline V CDR1 and CDR2: SGDLS, YYNGEE. The ends were cut back, 2 bases at V and 2 bases at J, with 19 bases in the middle. The CDR3 length is 17 residues. CDR3 in DNA: TGTGCCAGCAGCGTCTCGGGTTCTAGCGAGTTTCAAGAGACCCAGTACTTC. It translates to CASSVSGSSEFQETQYF.